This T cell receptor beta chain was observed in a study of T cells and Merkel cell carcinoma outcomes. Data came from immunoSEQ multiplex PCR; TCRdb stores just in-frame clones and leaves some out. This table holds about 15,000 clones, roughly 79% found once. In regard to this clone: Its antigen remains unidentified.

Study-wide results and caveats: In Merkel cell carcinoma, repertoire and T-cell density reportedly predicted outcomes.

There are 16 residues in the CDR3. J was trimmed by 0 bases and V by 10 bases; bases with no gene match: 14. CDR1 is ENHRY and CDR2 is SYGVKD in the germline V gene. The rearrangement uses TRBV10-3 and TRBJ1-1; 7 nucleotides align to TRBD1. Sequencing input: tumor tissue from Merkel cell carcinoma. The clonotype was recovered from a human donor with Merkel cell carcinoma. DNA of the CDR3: TGTGCCACCGGGGACAGCGCTGTTAACATGAACACTGAAGCTTTCTTT. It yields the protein CATGDSAVNMNTEAFF.